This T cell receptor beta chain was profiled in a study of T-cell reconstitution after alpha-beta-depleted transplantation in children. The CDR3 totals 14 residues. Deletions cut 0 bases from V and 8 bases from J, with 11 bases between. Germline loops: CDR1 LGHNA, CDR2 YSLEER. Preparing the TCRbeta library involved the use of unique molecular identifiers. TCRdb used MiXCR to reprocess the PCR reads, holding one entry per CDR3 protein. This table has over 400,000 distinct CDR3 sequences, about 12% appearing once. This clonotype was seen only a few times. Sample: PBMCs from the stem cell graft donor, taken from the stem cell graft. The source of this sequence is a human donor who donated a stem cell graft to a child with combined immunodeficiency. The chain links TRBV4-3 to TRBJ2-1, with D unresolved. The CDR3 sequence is CASSQEQRSDEQFF. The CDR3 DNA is TGCGCCAGCAGCCAAGAGCAGCGCAGCGATGAGCAGTTCTTC.